This entry concerns a single TCR beta chain. This clone's antigen is unknown. Base-call qualities are not available, and no considerably larger clone is one nucleotide away. Receptor libraries were prepared by the immunoSEQ multiplex PCR assay. The multiplex PCR relied on a mix of 60 forward primers for TCR Vbeta segments and 13 reverse primers for TCR Jbeta segments. A multiplex PCR assay on genomic DNA amplified the CDR3 region of rearranged TCR beta genes. The Illumina HiSeq System was used to sequence the amplified TCR beta libraries as 87-base-pair reads. Per the source publication's procedure: A later analysis counted about 80 million unique TCR beta chains across the 550 to 750 repertoires, and roughly 10 million of these chains were shared by at least two donors. Raw reads were error-corrected and collapsed into unique sequences with a nearest-neighbor algorithm that merged closely related sequences to remove PCR and sequencing errors. CDR3 sequences were aligned to IMGT reference sequences to assign V, D and J gene segments. For a sequence to be retained, a match of at least six nucleotides was required to both a V gene segment and a J gene segment. A rearrangement counted as productive if the CDR3 had no stop codons and remained in frame with V and J, and every other rearrangement counted as non-productive. CDR3 was defined by IMGT convention, running from the second conserved V-encoded cysteine to the conserved J-encoded phenylalanine. Sequences without an unambiguous match to a single V gene segment were excluded from the earlier analysis of a few hundred of the donors. An earlier analysis of fewer than 750 of the donors called V segments functional above 56.7% productive rearrangements and segregating when the between-donor standard deviation exceeded 5%. A statistical classification framework was built to diagnose cytomegalovirus status from the catalog of TCR beta chain sequences. In a later analysis, V and J genes were assigned by comparing TCR nucleotide sequences against IMGT/GENE-DB human TR gene sequences. Using the TCRdist pipeline, a later analysis assigned CDR3 sequences along with most-parsimonious VDJ recombination scenarios. In a later analysis, every TCR beta chain was defined by the combination of its CDR3 amino acid sequence and its V-gene family, and reads without a unique V-gene family were dropped. To address suspected cross-contamination and a sequencing artifact, a later analysis removed roughly 640 highly shared, low-generation-probability nucleotide sequences. For each public chain, a later analysis derived a clonal expansion index from normalized ranks of inferred template counts within each repertoire. Generation probabilities in a later analysis came from a VDJ recombination model fitted to out-of-frame rearrangements, and those results were checked against IGoR. In a later analysis, TCR-TCR, TCR-HLA and TCR-CMV co-occurrence was scored with hypergeometric tests, and a repertoire-size bias correction was applied to TCR pairs. To estimate false discovery rates, a later analysis permuted the HLA or CMV assignments 20 times. A later analysis grouped co-occurring TCRs with DBSCAN, adding TCRdist sequence similarity when clustering within HLA-allele-positive subsets. For co-occurrence clustering, repertoires with fewer than 30,000 or more than 120,000 public chains were excluded, along with a handful of repertoires with anomalous nucleotide sharing. The immuneACCESS repertoire file appears here via TCRdb, limited to in-frame rearrangements. These files lack a portion of the clones; in checked studies, under half of the deficit traces to unresolved V genes, and the cause of the others is not known. The D gene and trimming were derived from the DNA, and the V and J assignments and clone size from that table. This sample lists approximately 110,000 clones; about 81% were detected once. 1.1% of the sample comes from the top ten.

The data were obtained in a study of cytomegalovirus exposure and HLA in healthy donors (dated by TCRdb to the late 2010s). Regarding the complete study: According to an earlier analysis of 550 to 700 of the donors, about 170 million T cells yielded 117 million unique TCR beta sequences and about 300 Gb of sequence data. About 300 gigabases of sequencing data and some 85 million unique TCR sequences were included in an early release covering 550 to 800 HLA-typed donors. Of the approximately 400 genotyped donors, 81% were placed in the genetic ancestry cluster associated with self-reported Caucasian donors. The aim of the study was to test whether cataloging public T cell receptors could identify signatures of past pathogen exposure. Using immunosequencing, the study profiled T cell repertoires from fewer than 700 subjects and related those repertoires to cytomegalovirus serostatus. Besides the first cohort of approximately 670 subjects, a separate validation cohort made up of over 95 different subjects was used. To predict cytomegalovirus infection status, the study brought together high-throughput TCR immunosequencing, statistical association of individual TCRs with disease status, and machine learning. In a later analysis, previously published TCR beta repertoires from 550 to 700 donors were re-analyzed and high-resolution HLA genotyping was added so that TCR occurrence patterns could be studied. The later analysis used no new phenotypic data to find candidate immune exposures, relying instead on TCR beta sequences and their occurrence across donors. In an earlier analysis of roughly 540 of the donors, high-throughput TCR beta sequencing was used to judge whether each TCR beta V gene segment behaved as functional or pseudogenic. Alongside the repertoire data, information on donor age, sex, ethnicity and CMV serostatus was compiled. A later genetic analysis used genome-wide SNP genotypes for about three fifths of the 666 donors, treating that subset as a discovery cohort. Every repertoire in the discovery cohort had been generated on one and the same sequencing platform. Class I and class II HLA loci were covered by the typing at four-digit resolution. The number of typed donors differed by locus: roughly 620-640 for A, B, C, DRB1 and DQB1; approximately 530 for DQA1; over 600 for DPA1; and approximately 450 for DPB1. Because of strong linkage in the cohort, five DR-DQ haplotypes were treated as single units for association and clustering. Across 398 genotyped donors of the cohort, an average of roughly 250,000 unique TCR beta nucleotide sequences per donor were sequenced, and roughly a sixth of those sequences were non-productive.

A distance of 13 bases separates the germline ends of V and J, which lose 3 bases and 8 bases respectively. The CDR3 sequence holds 14 residues, the cysteine and phenylalanine included. The kept DNA is CDR3 alone, 42 bases in frame from the first base. CDR1 and CDR2 were assigned from the germline V gene as KGHSH and LQKENI. The cohort consisted of more than 650 healthy bone marrow donors. At the time of sampling, all cohort members were nominally healthy, though unrecorded immune exposures were likely present. The donor tested CMV seronegative, placing the donor among the 350 or so seronegative members of the cohort. Every donor gave a peripheral blood sample, and the peripheral blood mononuclear cells from that sample were used for TCR beta sequencing. Genomic DNA extraction from the blood cell samples was performed with the Qiagen DNeasy Blood Extraction Kit. The paper's findings and limits, for the study overall: The sequencing pipeline was judged likely to have produced a cluster of highly shared sequence variants as a technical artifact. An association between a missense DCLRE1C variant and V-gene and J-gene trimming of TCR beta chains was found in a later genetic analysis and replicated in an independent cohort. Compared with the roughly 700-donor mean, donors in an Asian-associated ancestry cluster had fewer N-insertions in productive TCRs, according to a later genetic analysis. In a later analysis, TCR association rates were found to vary across HLA loci, with the most associated TCRs seen for DRB1 alleles and the fewest for HLA-C alleles. Most CMV-associated TCR beta chains appeared to be HLA-restricted in a later analysis, and the HLA associations seemed to be driven largely by CMV exposure. When HLA alleles, especially DR and DQ, strongly co-occurred, TCR associations were difficult to assign to individual alleles. A further reported finding was that TCR beta sequences accurately predicted the HLA-A and HLA-B alleles for most subjects in the first cohort. In a later analysis, over 15,000 TCR beta sequences were associated with specific HLA alleles at a false discovery rate of 0.05. Linkage disequilibrium might explain the correlated functional status among segregating V segments, but an unknown experimental factor could not be excluded. The authors suggested that the approach could potentially be extended to other disease states and immunological phenotypes. The classifier was reported to diagnose cytomegalovirus status with high specificity and sensitivity in both the original cohort and the validation cohort. The cohort was sequenced for TCR beta chains only, and without alpha or paired-chain data the features that could be detected were limited. According to a later analysis, parvovirus B19, influenza, CMV and Epstein-Barr virus appeared linked to several top co-occurrence clusters. Because HLA typing was missing for some donors at each locus, association tests included only the typed subset. Immune exposure information for the cohort was limited to CMV serostatus. Most TCR sequences were seen in very few donors, while some public TCRs were found in many individuals. Some IMGT-functional V segments, including TRBV6-2 and TRBV6-3, could not be told apart with the 87-base-pair reads, so those segments were excluded. Because counts were too low, around 18 rarely observed V segments, including chromosome 9 orphons, were left out of the earlier analysis of approximately 580 of the donors. In vitro tests confirmed that a few of the cytomegalovirus-associated TCR beta chains recognize cytomegalovirus antigens. Sequencing depth was assumed to be roughly uniform across donors in the presence/absence analyses, though that assumption may not hold. In the study, 150 to 200 TCR beta chains were listed as associated with cytomegalovirus. In an earlier analysis of several hundred of the donors, most TCR beta V segments were observed in productive rearrangements about 87% or about 30% of the time, broadly matching IMGT annotations. In a later analysis, HLA-associated TCR beta chains showed more clonal expansion and lower generation probabilities than non-associated chains that were equally common.

Sequencing input: PBMCs. The chain is encoded by TRBV18 joined to TRBJ1-4; possibly the D gene is TRBD1, per 5 matching bases. The source is a woman in her twenties or thirties in good health and CMV-seronegative. In nucleotides, the sequence is TGTGCCAGCTCACCGGGACTGGTCAGCGAAAAACTGTTTTTT. Translated, this gives CASSPGLVSEKLFF.